The rows below give T cell receptor beta chains drawn from one sample of a study of blood T cells in healthy people across ages. TCRdb re-called the 5' RACE reads with MiXCR, one entry per CDR3 protein. The profile shows about 1.4 million distinct CDR3 sequences, 55% to 75% of them singletons. Sequencing input: blood. The receptors come from a man aged 18 to 29 in good health. CDR3s include the opening cysteine and the closing phenylalanine or tryptophan. The D gene is left open where the match is weak. Not all rows give a size; the values are once, few, many and, for expanded clones, a class.

TRBV20-1,-,-,TRBJ2-4,TGCAGTGCTGCCGTAGGAGGCATTCAGTACTTC,CSAAVGGIQYF
TRBV9,TRBD1,-,TRBJ2-7,TGTGCCAGCAGCGTAGCGGGACAGGGGAGCTCCTACGAGCAGTACTTC,CASSVAGQGSSYEQYF
TRBV6-6,-,-,TRBJ1-4,TGTGCCAGCAGTCCCCGAAGGGGCAATGAAAAACTGTTTTTT,CASSPRRGNEKLFF
TRBV4-3,-,-,TRBJ2-1,TGCGCCAGCAGCCAAGAGGGCAGGGGCAATGAGCAGTTCTTC,CASSQEGRGNEQFF
TRBV25-1,-,few,TRBJ2-7,TGTGCCAGCAGTGAATTCGGATCGAGGGTCTACGAGCAGTACTTC,CASSEFGSRVYEQYF
TRBV7-8,-,-,TRBJ2-3,TGTGCCAGCAGCTTAAATCGGCTAGACGGTCCCACAGATACGCAGTATTTT,CASSLNRLDGPTDTQYF
TRBV5-1,-,few,TRBJ2-3,TGTGCCAGCAGAAGCGGGAGCACAGATACGCAGTATTTT,CASRSGSTDTQYF
TRBV10-2,-,-,TRBJ1-2,TGCGCCAGCAGTGAGGGTAGGGATGGCTACACCTTC,CASSEGRDGYTF
TRBV5-1,-,once,TRBJ2-1,TGCGCCAGCAGCTTGACCGGACTAATAAACAATGAGCAGTTCTTC,CASSLTGLINNEQFF
TRBV10-3,-,-,TRBJ2-3,TGTGCCATCAGGGCTAGCGACACAGATACGCAGTATTTT,CAIRASDTDTQYF
TRBV20-1,TRBD1,-,TRBJ2-1,TGCAGTGCTGGGGGACAGGGGGATGAGCAGTTCTTC,CSAGGQGDEQFF
TRBV30,TRBD1,-,TRBJ1-1,TGTGCCTGGAGTATGGGACAGGGAATCACTGAAGCTTTCTTT,CAWSMGQGITEAFF
TRBV29-1,-,-,TRBJ2-5,TGCAGCGCAGGGGATCAAGAGACCCAGTACTTC,CSAGDQETQYF
TRBV20-1,TRBD2,-,TRBJ2-2,TGCAGTGCTCAAGCTTCCCCGGGACTAGCGGGAGCGCCCGGGGAGCTGTTTTTT,CSAQASPGLAGAPGELFF
TRBV2,-,-,TRBJ2-7,TGTGCCACCACCACGGGGGTCCCGTACGAGCAGTACTTC,CATTTGVPYEQYF
TRBV4-2,-,-,TRBJ1-2,TGTGCCAGCAGCCAAGAGCCGCCTGGCTACACCTTC,CASSQEPPGYTF
TRBV12-3/TRBV12-4,TRBD1,-,TRBJ2-7,TGTGCCAGCAGTCAAAAGGGACAGGGGGGTCCCTACGAGCAGTACTTC,CASSQKGQGGPYEQYF
TRBV6-1,-,-,TRBJ2-5,TGTGCCAGCATAAAGTCGGGGCAAGAGACCCAGTACTTC,CASIKSGQETQYF
TRBV20-1,-,-,TRBJ2-1,TGCAGTGCTAGAATCTTCAATGAGCAGTTCTTC,CSARIFNEQFF
TRBV29-1,TRBD1,few,TRBJ2-7,TGCAGCGTCGCTGGGACAGTCACCTACGAGCAGTACTTC,CSVAGTVTYEQYF
TRBV28,TRBD2,-,TRBJ2-5,TGTGCCAGCAGCCAATGGACTAGCGGGACCCGGACCCAGTACTTC,CASSQWTSGTRTQYF
TRBV28,TRBD1,once,TRBJ2-1,TGTGCCAGCAGGGCCGGGACAGGGGGCTACAATGAGCGGTTCTTC,CASRAGTGGYNERFF
TRBV29-1,TRBD2,-,TRBJ2-3,TGCAGCGTTGAAGCTAGCGGGGCTACAGATACGCAGTATTTT,CSVEASGATDTQYF
TRBV5-1,TRBD2,-,TRBJ2-1,TGCGCCAGCAGCCCGGGGACTAGCGGGGATGGAAATGAGCAGTTCTTC,CASSPGTSGDGNEQFF
TRBV24-1,TRBD1,-,TRBJ2-2,TGTGCCACCAGTGATATGGACAGGGCCACCGGGGAGCTGTTTTTT,CATSDMDRATGELFF
TRBV5-1,TRBD2,-,TRBJ2-7,TGCGCCAGCAGCGTGACCCTAGCGGGAGACTACGAGCAGTACTTC,CASSVTLAGDYEQYF
TRBV5-1,-,-,TRBJ2-3,TGCGCCAGCCGACTAGGCCTCACAGATACGCAGTATTTT,CASRLGLTDTQYF
TRBV29-1,-,few,TRBJ1-3,TGCAGCGTTGATCTGGGAGGCTCTGGAAACACCATATATTTT,CSVDLGGSGNTIYF
TRBV20-1,-,few,TRBJ2-5,TGCAGTGCTCTTTATCAGCGGACAGAAGAGACCCAGTACTTC,CSALYQRTEETQYF
TRBV12-5,-,-,TRBJ2-5,TGCGCTAGTGGTCTCCAAGAGGCCCAGTACTTC,CASGLQEAQYF
TRBV12-3/TRBV12-4,-,few,TRBJ2-3,TGTGCCAGCAGTCGGGGGTTACCTAGCACAGATACGCAGTATTTT,CASSRGLPSTDTQYF
TRBV4-1,-,-,TRBJ2-1,TGCGCCAGCAGCCAAGATCTGACAGCGTATTCCAATGAGCAGTTCTTC,CASSQDLTAYSNEQFF
TRBV7-2,-,-,TRBJ1-2,TGTGCCAGCACCCATGACTGGGGGTATTATGGCTACACCTTC,CASTHDWGYYGYTF
TRBV20-1,-,few,TRBJ2-7,TGCAGTGCTAGAGATCTTTCCGTTCACCACGAGCAGTACTTC,CSARDLSVHHEQYF
TRBV28,-,-,TRBJ2-3,TGTGCCAGCCGCGTTGGGGGGACTAGCACAGATACGCAGTATTTT,CASRVGGTSTDTQYF
TRBV21-1,-,once,TRBJ2-7,TGTGCCAGCAGCAAACAAGGGTTGGGGATATACGAGCAGTACTTC,CASSKQGLGIYEQYF